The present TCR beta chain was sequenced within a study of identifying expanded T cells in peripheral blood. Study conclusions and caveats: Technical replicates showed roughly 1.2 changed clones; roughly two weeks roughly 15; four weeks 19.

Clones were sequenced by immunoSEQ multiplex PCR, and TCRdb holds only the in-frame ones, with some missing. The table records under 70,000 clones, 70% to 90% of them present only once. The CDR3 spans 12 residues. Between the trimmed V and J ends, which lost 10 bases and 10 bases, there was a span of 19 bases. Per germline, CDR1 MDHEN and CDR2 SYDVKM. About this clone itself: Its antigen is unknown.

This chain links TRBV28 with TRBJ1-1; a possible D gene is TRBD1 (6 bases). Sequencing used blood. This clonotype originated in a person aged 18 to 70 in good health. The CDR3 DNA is TGTGCCATCAGGAGAGGAAGGGGGGGAGCTTTCTTT. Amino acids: CAIRRGRGGAFF.